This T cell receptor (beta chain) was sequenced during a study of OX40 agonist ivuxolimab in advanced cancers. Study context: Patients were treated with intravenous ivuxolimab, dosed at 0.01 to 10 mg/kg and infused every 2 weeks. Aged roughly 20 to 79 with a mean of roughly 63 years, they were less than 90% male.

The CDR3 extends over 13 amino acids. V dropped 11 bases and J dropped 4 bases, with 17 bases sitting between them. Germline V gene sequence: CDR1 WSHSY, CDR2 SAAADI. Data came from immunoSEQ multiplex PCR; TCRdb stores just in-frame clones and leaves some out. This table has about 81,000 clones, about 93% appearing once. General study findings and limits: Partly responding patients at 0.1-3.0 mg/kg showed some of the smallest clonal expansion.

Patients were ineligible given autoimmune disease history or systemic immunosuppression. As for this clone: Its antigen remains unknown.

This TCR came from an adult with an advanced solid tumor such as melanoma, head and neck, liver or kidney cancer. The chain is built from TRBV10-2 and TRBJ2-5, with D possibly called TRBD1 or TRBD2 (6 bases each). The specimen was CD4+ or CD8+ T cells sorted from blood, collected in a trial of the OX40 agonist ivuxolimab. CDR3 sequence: CAVTWGAVETQYF. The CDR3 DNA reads TGCGCCGTCACCTGGGGGGCCGTAGAGACCCAGTACTTC.